This T cell receptor (beta chain) was captured in a study of T cells in Graves' hyperthyroidism and ophthalmopathy. RNA transcripts gave rise to amplified TCR beta CDR3 regions. The primer set for the first-round RT-PCR of the TCR CDR3 was HTBI. TCRdb independently ran MiXCR on the multiplex PCR reads; one entry per CDR3 protein. The table includes 530,000 or so distinct CDR3 sequences, 35% to 55% detected once. The study enrolled patients aged 18 to 65 with newly diagnosed hyperthyroidism of under 2 months' duration. Uncontrolled infection, other autoimmune disease, pregnancy or lactation led to exclusion. There are 12 residues in the CDR3. The ends were cut back, 6 bases at V and 8 bases at J, with 13 bases in the middle. In germline, CDR1 is SEHNR, CDR2 FQNEAQ (reference sequence).

This TCR was sampled from a woman younger than 35 with Graves' hyperthyroidism. The chain recombines TRBV7-9 with TRBJ1-1; no definite D call. Sequencing was performed on peripheral blood or thyroid tissue (not recorded which). The CDR3 is CASREEVGEAFF. In nucleotides, the CDR3 is TGTGCCAGCAGGGAAGAGGTTGGGGAAGCTTTCTTT.